A selection of T cell receptor beta chains follows, all from one sample in a study of blood T cell repertoires in COVID-19. Method: immunoSEQ multiplex PCR; TCRdb's copy keeps in-frame clones and lacks some. The table records some 290,000 clones, roughly 90% of them present only once. The specimen was peripheral blood. The receptors come from a woman in her forties with COVID-19, enrolled during active disease. Each CDR3 is given with its conserved first and last residue. The order of the fields is V gene, clone size, CDR3 length, D gene, J gene, CDR3 protein, CDR3 DNA. A D gene is named only where the DNA matches it firmly. Clone size is shown for a subset of rows, as once, few, many or a class of expanded clone.

TRBV7-2	NA	13	TRBD2	TRBJ2-1	CASSSRTSGLQFF	TGTGCCAGCAGCTCTAGGACTAGCGGGTTGCAGTTCTTC
TRBV7-8	NA	12	NA	TRBJ1-5	CASSANNQPQHF	TGTGCCAGCAGCGCTAACAATCAGCCCCAGCATTTT
TRBV2	NA	15	NA	TRBJ2-2	CASSISDSYTGELFF	TGTGCCAGCAGTATATCGGACTCCTACACCGGGGAGCTGTTTTTT
TRBV30	NA	15	NA	TRBJ1-3	CAWRIAGVRGNTIYF	TGTGCCTGGAGAATCGCAGGGGTACGCGGAAACACCATATATTTT
TRBV18	NA	18	TRBD1	TRBJ1-5	CASSPEISGTGGNQPQHF	TGTGCCAGCTCACCTGAGATATCCGGGACAGGGGGCAATCAGCCCCAGCATTTT
TRBV30	NA	13	NA	TRBJ2-6	CVWGLSGANVLTF	TGTGTCTGGGGACTCTCTGGGGCCAACGTCCTGACTTTC
TRBV6-5	NA	13	NA	TRBJ1-2	CASSSDSNYGYTF	TGTGCCAGCAGTTCAGATTCTAACTATGGCTACACCTTC
TRBV27	NA	14	TRBD1	TRBJ1-1	CASSDRGSNTEAFF	TGTGCCAGCAGCGACAGGGGTTCGAACACTGAAGCTTTCTTT
TRBV3-1/TRBV3-2	NA	13	TRBD2	TRBJ2-5	CASSHASGETQYF	TGTGCCAGCAGCCATGCTAGCGGGGAGACCCAGTACTTC
TRBV7-9	NA	14	NA	TRBJ1-6	CASSFSRGNSPLHF	TGTGCCAGCAGCTTCTCCAGGGGAAATTCACCCCTCCACTTT
TRBV9	NA	15	TRBD2	TRBJ2-1	CASSVGGGPNNEQFF	TGTGCCAGCAGCGTAGGCGGGGGGCCCAACAATGAGCAGTTCTTC
TRBV14	NA	15	NA	TRBJ1-1	CASSQIGLPNTEAFF	TGTGCCAGCAGCCAAATCGGACTCCCGAACACTGAAGCTTTCTTT
TRBV28	once	17	TRBD2	TRBJ2-7	CASSSVRSGRNTYEQYF	TGTGCCAGCAGTTCCGTCCGAAGCGGGAGAAACACCTACGAGCAGTACTTC
TRBV16	NA	14	NA	TRBJ2-3	CASSRRDVRDTQYF	TGTGCCAGCAGCCGGCGGGACGTCCGGGATACGCAGTATTTT
TRBV29-1	NA	13	NA	TRBJ1-5	CSVEGQAGMAQHF	TGCAGCGTTGAAGGGCAGGCAGGGATGGCCCAGCATTTT
TRBV13	NA	22	TRBD2	TRBJ2-2	CASSLIWDRTGLAGQNTGELFF	TGTGCCAGCAGCCTTATATGGGACAGGACGGGACTAGCGGGCCAAAACACCGGGGAGCTGTTTTTT
TRBV4-2	NA	16	NA	TRBJ1-4	CASSQEALATNEKLFF	TGTGCCAGCAGCCAAGAGGCCCTTGCAACTAATGAAAAACTGTTTTTT
TRBV9	NA	16	NA	TRBJ1-3	CASSVEDSYGGNTIYF	TGTGCCAGCAGCGTAGAGGACAGTTACGGTGGAAACACCATATATTTT
TRBV6-5	NA	15	NA	TRBJ1-6	CASSYWGEGRAPLHF	TGTGCCAGCAGTTACTGGGGCGAGGGGAGGGCACCCCTCCACTTT
TRBV9	NA	14	TRBD1	TRBJ1-1	CASSVQGANTEAFF	TGTGCCAGCAGCGTACAGGGGGCGAACACTGAAGCTTTCTTT
TRBV28	NA	17	NA	TRBJ1-2	CASRIPGGRSLDYGYTF	TGTGCCAGCAGAATTCCTGGGGGGAGGTCGTTGGACTATGGCTACACCTTC
TRBV7-3	NA	15	NA	TRBJ2-7	CASSLEVGGSYEQYF	TGTGCCAGCAGCTTAGAAGTAGGCGGATCCTACGAGCAGTACTTC
TRBV2	once	16	NA	TRBJ1-5	CASSFFDSFSNQPQHF	TGTGCCAGCAGTTTTTTCGACAGTTTTAGCAATCAGCCCCAGCATTTT
TRBV30	NA	13	NA	TRBJ2-7	CAWTPTRQNEQYF	TGTGCCTGGACCCCCACCCGACAGAACGAGCAGTACTTC
TRBV3-1/TRBV3-2	NA	16	NA	TRBJ2-3	CASRRSGLGLTDTQYF	TGTGCCAGCAGACGCTCCGGGTTGGGGCTCACAGATACGCAGTATTTT
TRBV28	NA	13	TRBD1	TRBJ1-2	CATGTGTGDGYTF	TGTGCCACTGGGACCGGGACAGGGGATGGCTACACCTTC
TRBV27	NA	16	TRBD1	TRBJ2-7	CASSFLSGTASYEQYF	TGTGCCAGCAGTTTCCTCTCTGGGACAGCGTCCTACGAGCAGTACTTC
TRBV21-1	NA	16	NA	TRBJ2-2	CASSVRLDTNTGELFF	TGTGCCAGCAGTGTCAGGCTGGACACGAACACCGGGGAGCTGTTTTTT
TRBV19	NA	15	NA	TRBJ2-7	CASSVGGALSYEQYF	TGTGCCAGTAGCGTGGGGGGGGCTCTCTCCTACGAGCAGTACTTC
TRBV4-2	NA	18	TRBD2	TRBJ2-3	CASSQPTSGGASTDTQYF	TGTGCCAGCAGCCAACCGACTAGCGGGGGGGCTAGCACAGATACGCAGTATTTT
TRBV7-8	NA	17	TRBD2	TRBJ2-1	CASRLVLAGPSYNEQFF	TGTGCCAGCAGGTTGGTACTAGCGGGACCATCCTACAATGAGCAGTTCTTC
TRBV19	NA	20	TRBD1	TRBJ1-1	CASSRGYIGTGYGMNTEAFF	TGTGCCAGTAGTAGGGGGTATATAGGGACAGGGTACGGAATGAACACTGAAGCTTTCTTT
TRBV2	NA	15	NA	TRBJ1-2	CASIGGSSPSYGYTF	TGTGCCAGCATTGGAGGAAGCAGCCCTTCCTATGGCTACACCTTC
TRBV2	NA	14	NA	TRBJ1-6	CASSEGRSHSPLHF	TGTGCCAGCAGTGAAGGCAGGTCCCACTCACCCCTCCACTTT
TRBV28	NA	15	NA	TRBJ2-7	CASSFRRTVGGEQYF	TGTGCCAGCAGTTTCCGAAGGACAGTGGGTGGCGAGCAGTACTTC
TRBV3-1/TRBV3-2	NA	16	NA	TRBJ2-7	CASSHTTGLIFYEQYF	TGTGCCAGCAGCCATACAACAGGGCTAATTTTCTACGAGCAGTACTTC
TRBV9	NA	14	TRBD1	TRBJ1-2	CASMRGQGSYGYTF	TGTGCCAGCATGAGGGGGCAGGGCTCCTATGGCTACACCTTC
TRBV2	NA	14	TRBD2	TRBJ2-5	CASGPGLVSETQYF	TGTGCCAGCGGTCCGGGACTAGTATCAGAGACCCAGTACTTC
TRBV29-1	NA	13	TRBD1	TRBJ1-1	CSTMTGMNTEAFF	TGCAGCACCATGACAGGGATGAACACTGAAGCTTTCTTT
TRBV7-9	NA	11	NA	TRBJ2-1	CASTRGDEQFF	TGTGCCAGCACCCGCGGGGATGAGCAGTTCTTC
TRBV4-2	NA	16	NA	TRBJ1-2	CASSQAGTVLNYGYTF	TGTGCCAGCAGCCAAGCCGGGACTGTTTTAAACTATGGCTACACCTTC
TRBV12-3/TRBV12-4	NA	11	NA	TRBJ1-1	CASRQNTEAFF	TGTGCCAGCAGACAGAACACTGAAGCTTTCTTT
TRBV5-4	NA	14	NA	TRBJ2-6	CASSLSSGANVLTF	TGTGCCAGCAGTCTTAGCTCTGGGGCCAACGTCCTGACTTTC
TRBV4-3	NA	16	NA	TRBJ2-7	CASSQDLVAATYEQYF	TGCGCCAGCAGCCAAGATTTGGTAGCCGCGACCTACGAGCAGTACTTC
TRBV11-2	NA	15	TRBD1	TRBJ1-4	CASSLAGTGNEKLFF	TGTGCCAGCAGCTTAGCTGGGACAGGTAATGAAAAACTGTTTTTT
TRBV11-2	NA	14	NA	TRBJ1-5	CASSLWGRGQPQHF	TGTGCCAGCAGCTTATGGGGCCGGGGGCAGCCCCAGCATTTT